A single sample gave rise to the 17 T cell receptor beta chains below, sequenced in a study of CXCR3-negative and CXCR3-positive naive CD8 T cells. The libraries of TRB cDNA were constructed through 5' RACE using UMI labels. After re-calling the 5' RACE reads, TCRdb lists one entry per CDR3 protein, DNA absent. This repertoire comprises 45,000 to 75,000 distinct CDR3 sequences; its ten largest clones make up 0.4% to 0.5%. The sample taken for sequencing was naive CXCR3- CD8+ T cells from blood. Subset of the sample: CD45RO-CCR7+CD27+CD95- naive CD8+ T cells lacking CXCR3 (TNR3-). These receptors were taken from a human donor in good health. Some clones in this sample may be carry-over from other donors' samples.

The chain carries TRBV27 and TRBJ1-5; the TRBD1 assignment by TCRdb is unverifiable without DNA. This CDR3 is built from 14 residues. Germline V gene sequence: CDR1 MNHEY, CDR2 SMNVEV (reference sequence). CDR3 sequence: CASRPGQRNQPQHF.

The V and J genes are TRBV20-1 and TRBJ2-1; the TRBD1 assignment by TCRdb is unverifiable without DNA. Germline V gives CDR1 DFQATT, CDR2 SNEGSKA (reference sequence). The CDR3 covers 16 residues. CDR3 region: CSARDLGAQHYNEQFF.

This rearrangement joins TRBV7-9 to TRBJ2-7; TCRdb returns TRBD1, unconfirmable since there is no DNA. The CDR3 is made up of 16 amino acids. Germline V gene lookup returns CDR1 SEHNR and CDR2 FQNEAQ (reference sequence). The CDR3 region is CASSSTPGRNSYEQYF.

This chain connects TRBV6-5 to TRBJ2-5; no DNA is available, so the TRBD1 call from TCRdb remains unchecked. The germline gives CDR1 MNHEY, CDR2 SVGAGI. CDR3 length: 13 amino acids. The CDR3 loop reads CASSPETGVTQYF.

The chain links TRBV11-3 to TRBJ2-1; TCRdb's D gene call, TRBD1, goes unchecked for lack of DNA. The CDR3 has 16 residues. Germline CDR1 and CDR2: SGHNT and YENEEA. This chain's CDR3 is CASSLSVGPSNNEQFF.

The rearrangement joins TRBV20-1 to TRBJ2-4; the D call of TRBD2 rests on TCRdb alone, since no DNA is present to check it. Germline-derived CDR1 and CDR2 are DFQATT and SNEGSKA (reference sequence). The CDR3 extends over 15 amino acids. The CDR3 sequence is CSVGASGGGQNIQYF.

The chain employs TRBV4-2 and TRBJ2-1; the TCRdb D gene call, TRBD1, has no DNA to confirm it. Germline CDR1 reads LGHNA; CDR2 reads YNFKEQ. The CDR3 loop spans 18 amino acids. The CDR3 protein is CASSQELEGASSYNEQFF.

The CDR3 sequence is CASSSSKLGADTQYF. The rearrangement links TRBV7-6 to TRBJ2-3; the TCRdb D gene call, TRBD1, has no DNA to confirm it. The CDR3 contains 15 residues. Germline loops: CDR1 SGHVS, CDR2 FNYEAQ.

The chain couples TRBV4-1 to TRBJ2-3; TCRdb picks TRBD2, but there is no DNA to check that call. CDR1 is MGHRA and CDR2 is YSYEKL in the germline V gene. The CDR3 totals 18 residues. CDR3 amino acids: CASSQDSGLAASTDTQYF.

The genes are TRBV5-6 and TRBJ2-2; TCRdb's D call, TRBD2, is unchecked because there is no DNA. The CDR3 is made up of 15 amino acids. CDR1 and CDR2 (germline): SGHDT, YYEEEE. The CDR3 loop is CASSPRGINTGELFF. Full variable domain (remainder filled in from reference TRBV5-6 and TRBJ2-2): DAGVTQSPTHLIKTRGQQVTLRCSPKSGHDTVSWYQQALGQGPQFIFQYYEEEERQRGNFPDRFSGHQFPNYSSELNVNALLLGDSALYLCASSPRGINTGELFFGEGSRLTVL.

The chain joins TRBV5-1 to TRBJ2-1; as DNA is missing, the TRBD2 call by TCRdb cannot be tested. The CDR3 extends over 14 amino acids. From germline, CDR1 is SGHRS and CDR2 YFSETQ. CDR3 amino acids: CASSPGTSYNEQFF.

The genes are TRBV2 and TRBJ1-5; TCRdb's D call, TRBD1, is unchecked because there is no DNA. The germline CDR1 and CDR2 sequences are SNHLY and FYNNEI. This CDR3 has 13 amino acids. CDR3 protein: CASDRESNQPQHF.

The V gene is TRBV4-2, the J gene TRBJ1-5. The CDR3 length is 14 residues. Germline V CDR1 and CDR2: LGHNA, YNFKEQ. CDR3 region: CASSQVGINQPQHF.

The chain recombines TRBV29-1 with TRBJ2-1. Germline-derived CDR1 and CDR2 are SQVTM and ANQGSEA. There are 12 residues in the CDR3. The CDR3: CSVETLSNEQFF.

The chain employs TRBV28 and TRBJ2-7; TCRdb returns TRBD1, unconfirmable since there is no DNA. CDR1 is MDHEN and CDR2 is SYDVKM in the germline V gene. This CDR3 has 15 amino acids. The CDR3 sequence: CASSYRGFSSYEQYF.

This sequence joins TRBV7-9 and TRBJ2-7; TCRdb picks TRBD1, but there is no DNA to check that call. The CDR3 totals 15 residues. The germline V gene has CDR1 SEHNR and CDR2 FQNEAQ (reference sequence). The CDR3 reads CASSAGQGDPYEQYF.

The chain employs TRBV29-1 and TRBJ1-2; the D call from TCRdb, TRBD1, cannot be confirmed without DNA. CDR1 and CDR2 from the germline V gene are SQVTM and ANQGSEA. The CDR3 loop spans 11 amino acids. The CDR3 spells CSVEPRLGYTF.